This T cell receptor (beta chain) is from a study of T cell responses to AZD1222 COVID-19 vaccine. Overall study findings and caveats: Nearly half of spike-specific TCRs reportedly target variant regions that are unmutated in the B.1.351 and B.1.1.7 variants.

The CDR3 length is 11 residues. Germline assignment: CDR1 SGHDN and CDR2 FVKESK. V shed 3 bases and J shed 5 bases, with 4 bases lying between them. This table comes from immunoSEQ multiplex PCR, and its TCRdb copy is limited to in-frame clones, with some not included. The table records roughly 110,000 clones, over 80% of them present only once. As for this clone: Its target is unknown.

The source of this sequence is an adult who received the AZD1222 COVID-19 vaccine. This chain joins TRBV14 and TRBJ1-1; the D is unclear. The sequencing here drew on peripheral blood, taken 28 days after the second AZD1222 dose. CDR3 nucleotide sequence: TGTGCCAGCAGCCACAGGACTGAAGCTTTCTTT. This gives the protein CASSHRTEAFF.